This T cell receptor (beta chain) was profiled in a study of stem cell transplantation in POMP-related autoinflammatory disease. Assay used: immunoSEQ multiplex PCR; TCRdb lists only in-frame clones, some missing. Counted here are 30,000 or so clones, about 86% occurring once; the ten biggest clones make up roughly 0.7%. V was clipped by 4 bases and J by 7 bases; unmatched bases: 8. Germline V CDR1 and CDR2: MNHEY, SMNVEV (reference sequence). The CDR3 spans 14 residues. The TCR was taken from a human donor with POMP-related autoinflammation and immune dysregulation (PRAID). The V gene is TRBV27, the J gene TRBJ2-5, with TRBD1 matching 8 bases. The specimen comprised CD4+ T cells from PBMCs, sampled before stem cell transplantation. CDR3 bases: TGTGCCAGCAGTTCGTCGGTAACAGGGGGGACCCAGTACTTC. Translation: CASSSSVTGGTQYF.